These 18 T cell receptor beta chains were all obtained from the same sample, sequenced in a study of lymphopenia after photon versus proton radiotherapy. The repertoire was sequenced with immunoSEQ multiplex PCR; TCRdb's copy has only in-frame clones and lacks some. This table holds 150,000 to 200,000 clones, about 85% found once. The sequencing used peripheral blood, collected from a patient treated with photon-based radiotherapy. The receptors originated from a man in his fifties with gastric cancer.

The rearrangement uses TRBV28 and TRBJ2-5, with 9 bases lining up with TRBD2. This CDR3 is built from 16 residues. Looked up from germline, CDR1 is MDHEN and CDR2 is SYDVKM. With 7 bases clipped from V and 2 bases from J, the junction kept 11 bases outside the gene matches. The CDR3 DNA sequence: TGTGCCAGCACCCCCCCGACTAGCGGCAAGCAAGAGACCCAGTACTTC. It yields the protein CASTPPTSGKQETQYF. Complete variable domain (other parts from reference TRBV28 and TRBJ2-5): DVKVTQSSRYLVKRTGEKVFLECVQDMDHENMFWYRQDPGLGLRLIYFSYDVKMKEKGDIPEGYSVSREKKERFSLILESASTNQTSMYLCASTPPTSGKQETQYFGPGTRLLVL.

The genes are TRBV27 and TRBJ1-5, with D unresolved. The CDR3 sequence is 14 residues long. Germline V CDR1 and CDR2: MNHEY, SMNVEV (reference sequence). Trimming took off 2 bases at V and 2 bases at J, with 7 bases between the two ends. Here the CDR3 reads CASSLKGGNQPQHF. The CDR3 DNA follows: TGTGCCAGCAGTTTAAAGGGAGGCAATCAGCCCCAGCATTTT.

This clone showed up just a few times. The chain employs TRBV5-1 and TRBJ2-1, with 7 nucleotides matching TRBD2. The junction had 4 bases not matched to a gene; V was cut back by 2 bases and J by 5 bases. Germline V gene lookup returns CDR1 SGHRS and CDR2 YFSETQ. This CDR3 contains 14 residues. CDR3 sequence: CASSFFLADNEQFF. DNA for the CDR3: TGCGCCAGCAGCTTTTTCCTAGCGGACAATGAGCAGTTCTTC.

The CDR3, as DNA: TGTGCCAGCAGCGCAATAGGAGTCTTGGACACAGATACGCAGTATTTT. This codes for CASSAIGVLDTDTQYF. V gene TRBV2 combines with J gene TRBJ2-3; unclear D gene. In germline, CDR1 is SNHLY, CDR2 FYNNEI. The length of the CDR3 is 16 residues. V lost 6 bases, J lost 2 bases, and 18 bases lay in between.

The chain combines TRBV15 with TRBJ1-5; no definite D call. The CDR3 consists of 13 residues. CDR1 and CDR2 from the germline V gene are LNHNV and YYDKDF (reference sequence). The V and J ends lost 0 bases and 4 bases respectively, with 4 bases between them. The CDR3 is CATSREPNQPQHF. The CDR3 DNA reads as TGTGCCACCAGCAGAGAACCTAATCAGCCCCAGCATTTT.

The V and J genes are TRBV27 and TRBJ2-6; D call uncertain. The germline gives CDR1 MNHEY, CDR2 SMNVEV (reference sequence). This CDR3 spans 18 amino acids. Trimming removed 11 bases at V and 0 bases at J, with 23 bases between. This chain's CDR3 is CASGSSHRLASGANVLTF. For the CDR3, the DNA is TGTGCCTCAGGCAGTTCGCATAGGCTGGCCTCTGGGGCCAACGTCCTGACTTTC.

Written as DNA, the CDR3 is TGTGCCTGGAGTGTAATAGGAGGCAATCAGCCCCAGCATTTT. Protein sequence: CAWSVIGGNQPQHF. V and J are TRBV30 and TRBJ1-5; D gene unclear. V was pared by 0 bases and J by 2 bases, with 8 bases between. There are 14 residues in the CDR3. CDR1 is GTSNPN and CDR2 is SVGIG in the germline V gene (reference sequence).

The chain uses TRBV5-1 and TRBJ2-5, with D unresolved. The germline V gene has CDR1 SGHRS and CDR2 YFSETQ. This CDR3 is built from 13 residues. Trimming left V 4 bases short and J 1 base short, with 8 bases between. The CDR3 spells CASSLPPQETQYF. CDR3 in DNA: TGCGCCAGCAGCCTCCCGCCCCAAGAGACCCAGTACTTC.

Note on this clone: The same CDR3 also results from other DNA sequences found in this sample. The CDR3 DNA reads TGTGCCAGCAGCCCAACCACCTACGAGCAGTACTTC. Amino acids: CASSPTTYEQYF. The gene calls are TRBV7-9 and TRBJ2-7; no clear D gene. V dropped 5 bases and J dropped 2 bases, with 7 bases sitting between them. This CDR3 comprises 12 residues. Germline values: CDR1 SEHNR, CDR2 FQNEAQ (reference sequence).

This clone has just a few counts. This specimen includes other DNA sequences encoding the same CDR3. This rearrangement joins TRBV19 to TRBJ1-5, with TRBD1 identical over 7 bases. There are 13 residues in the CDR3. J gave up 4 bases and V 6 bases, and 3 bases lay outside the gene matches. Germline V lookup: CDR1 LNHDA, CDR2 SQIVND (reference sequence). CDR3 in amino acids: CASSGQANQPQHF. CDR3 nucleotide sequence: TGTGCCAGTAGCGGACAGGCAAATCAGCCCCAGCATTTT.

The chain uses TRBV10-1 and TRBJ2-5; no reliable D call. Germline CDR1 WNHNN, CDR2 SYGVQD (reference sequence). Trimming removed 3 bases from V and 9 bases from J, with 5 bases in between. CDR3 size: 10 residues. For the CDR3, the DNA is TGCGCCAGCAGTGAAGTGTCCCAGTACTTC. Amino acids: CASSEVSQYF.

The chain combines TRBV19 with TRBJ1-4; no definite D call. CDR3 size: 13 residues. Germline loops: CDR1 LNHDA, CDR2 SQIVND (reference sequence). V was shortened by 2 bases and J by 3 bases, with 4 bases between the two germline ends. The CDR3 region has the DNA TGTGCCAGTAGTATAATGCCTAATGAAAAACTGTTTTTT. Translation: CASSIMPNEKLFF.

V usage is TRBV19 and J usage is TRBJ1-3; D not resolved. The CDR3 totals 15 residues. Trimming shortened V by 5 bases and J by 4 bases, and 15 bases separated the two germline ends. The germline gives CDR1 LNHDA, CDR2 SQIVND (reference sequence). This CDR3 reads CASSSGRLDGNTIYF. The CDR3 DNA reads as TGTGCCAGTAGTTCCGGACGATTGGACGGAAACACCATATATTTT. Full variable domain (rest looked up from reference TRBV19 and TRBJ1-3): DGGITQSPKYLFRKEGQNVTLSCEQNLNHDAMYWYRQDPGQGLRLIYYSQIVNDFQKGDIAEGYSVSREKKESFPLTVTSAQKNPTAFYLCASSSGRLDGNTIYFGEGSWLTVV.

This CDR3 is CASSSGQGNLAYEQYF. The CDR3 DNA reads TGTGCCAGCAGCTCGGGACAGGGTAATCTCGCCTACGAGCAGTACTTC. The rearrangement joins TRBV6-6 to TRBJ2-7; 9 positions match TRBD1. There are 16 residues in the CDR3. Trimming at V came to 6 bases and at J to 2 bases, leaving 11 bases not matched to a gene. Germline V gene data show CDR1 as MNHNY and CDR2 as SVGAGI (reference sequence).

This clone was recorded once. The chain is built from TRBV5-4 and TRBJ2-5, with no clear D. CDR1 and CDR2 from the germline V gene are SGHNT and YYREEE (reference sequence). The V gene lost 4 bases and the J gene lost 5 bases, with 27 bases spanning the gap. CDR3 length: 18 residues. Here the CDR3 reads CASSPGIGSLSAGETQYF. CDR3 DNA sequence: TGTGCCAGCAGCCCTGGGATTGGGTCGCTATCCGCTGGGGAGACCCAGTACTTC.

The gene calls are TRBV29-1 and TRBJ2-7; D perhaps matches TRBD1 (8 bases). Trimming pared 8 bases from V and 9 bases from J, leaving 17 bases between. The CDR3 length is 11 residues. CDR1 is SQVTM, CDR2 ANQGSEA, per germline. The CDR3: CSMTGEGGQYF. For the CDR3, the DNA is TGCAGCATGACAGGGGAGGGTGGGCAGTACTTC.

J is TRBJ2-2 and V is TRBV6-5; D not resolved. This CDR3 is 14 amino acids long. Germline V CDR1 and CDR2: MNHEY, SVGAGI. V was clipped by 6 bases and J by 0 bases, with 8 bases between them. The DNA for the CDR3 is TGTGCCAGCAGCTACGGGCCGAACACCGGGGAGCTGTTTTTT. This gives the protein CASSYGPNTGELFF.

The chain employs TRBV6-6 and TRBJ1-1; 8 nucleotides align to TRBD1. Trimming at V came to 5 bases and at J to 4 bases, leaving 6 bases not matched to a gene. The length of the CDR3 is 14 residues. Per germline, CDR1 MNHNY and CDR2 SVGAGI (reference sequence). The DNA for the CDR3 is TGTGCCAGCAGTAGACAGGGGTCGGTCACTGAAGCTTTCTTT. Its protein is CASSRQGSVTEAFF.